Only a few counts were recorded for the clone carrying this T cell receptor beta chain. Its antigen is unidentified. These data belong to a study of PD-L1 blockade in urothelial cancer. Turning to the study itself: Patients' atezolizumab regimen, 1,200 mg intravenously every 3 weeks, began in the mid-2010s. Samples of blood were analyzed 3 weeks (second dose) and 6 weeks after treatment start. Blood-derived samples held a median about 150,000 T cells.

The time point here: pretreatment peripheral blood. The trim removed 4 bases at V and 11 bases at J, leaving 8 bases unmatched. Germline V gene sequence: CDR1 LNHDA, CDR2 SQIVND (reference sequence). This CDR3 has 12 residues. Study-level results: When pretreatment blood TCR clonality was below the median, it predicted better survival.

TCRdb keeps only in-frame clones here, not all; method: immunoSEQ multiplex PCR. Among 85,000 to 95,000 clones listed, nearly 90% were seen once. This sample comprised PBMCs, obtained around atezolizumab (anti-PD-L1) treatment. The chain links TRBV19 to TRBJ2-7; the match to TRBD1 covers 7 bases. The TCR was taken from a man aged 55 to 70 with urothelial cancer. The CDR3 coding sequence is TGTGCCAGTAGTAACCAGGACAGGCACAAGTACTTC. Translated, it gives CASSNQDRHKYF.